A selection of T cell receptor beta chains follows, all from one sample in a study of blood T cells in healthy people across ages. Via MiXCR, TCRdb re-called the 5' RACE reads, giving one row per CDR3 protein. Of about 1.4 million distinct CDR3 sequences detected, around 59% appear once; the ten largest clones hold roughly 7%. Input material: blood. These receptors all stem from a man between 18 and 35 years old in good health. CDR3s include the opening cysteine and the closing phenylalanine or tryptophan. D genes are given only for firm matches. Clone size, where shown, is once, few, many, or a class for clones that have expanded.

clone_size,v_call,d_call,j_call,cdr3_length,cdr3_nt,cdr3_aa
-,TRBV28,TRBD1,TRBJ2-7,15,TGTGCCAGCAGCGCTCTGGGACAGGGGTCCTACGAGCAGTACTTC,CASSALGQGSYEQYF
-,TRBV20-1,TRBD2,TRBJ2-3,16,TGCAGTGCTAGAGACGTATACGGGGGGGCCGCAGATACGCAGTATTTT,CSARDVYGGAADTQYF
-,TRBV20-1,-,TRBJ1-2,12,TGCAGTGCCGATCCAGGAGGGAGGGGCTACACCTTC,CSADPGGRGYTF
few,TRBV4-3,-,TRBJ1-6,16,TGCGCCAGCAGCCAGGGGGGAGGATACTATAATTCACCCCTCCACTTT,CASSQGGGYYNSPLHF
-,TRBV7-6,-,TRBJ2-7,15,TGTGCCAGCAGCTCAGGGTCAGGGGCCTCCTACGAGCAGTACTTC,CASSSGSGASYEQYF
few,TRBV15,-,TRBJ1-2,15,TGTGCCACCAGCAGAGATGGTGGGACTATCTATGGCTACACCTTC,CATSRDGGTIYGYTF
-,TRBV4-3,-,TRBJ2-3,16,TGCGCCAGCAGCCAAGATCGACAGGTGCTTATTGGTACGCAGTATTTT,CASSQDRQVLIGTQYF
-,TRBV7-2,-,TRBJ2-2,14,TGTGCCAGCCGCCGGGGAACGAACACCGGGGAGCTGTTTTTT,CASRRGTNTGELFF
-,TRBV20-1,-,TRBJ1-2,14,TGCAGTGCTAGCTACAGGGAAGGGCGTAATGGCTACACCTTC,CSASYREGRNGYTF
few,TRBV11-2,TRBD2,TRBJ2-5,16,TGTGCCAGCAGCTTAGTCGCGGGAGGCAGAATAAAGACCCAGTACTTC,CASSLVAGGRIKTQYF
-,TRBV28,TRBD2,TRBJ2-1,13,TGTGCCAGCAGTTGGGGACTAGTCGGTGAGCAGTTCTTC,CASSWGLVGEQFF
-,TRBV29-1,TRBD1,TRBJ2-1,13,TGCGGGACAGGTCCGAGCTCCTACAATGAGCAGTTCTTC,CGTGPSSYNEQFF
-,TRBV20-1,TRBD1,TRBJ2-4,17,TGCAGTGCTCCCCCTTTCCACGGGACAGGGTTAAAAAACATTCAGTACTTC,CSAPPFHGTGLKNIQYF
-,TRBV20-1,-,TRBJ2-7,15,TGCAGTGCTAGAGATGGTACTAGGGTGGTCGACGAGCAGTACTTC,CSARDGTRVVDEQYF
-,TRBV20-1,-,TRBJ2-5,13,TGCAGTGCTACAGACCCGAACCCGAACAAGCAGTACTTC,CSATDPNPNKQYF
few,TRBV4-1,-,TRBJ2-1,13,TGCGCCAGCAGTCAGACCCCGGGGCCCGAGCAGTTCTTC,CASSQTPGPEQFF
-,TRBV15,-,TRBJ2-2,17,TGTGCCACCAGCAGAGATTGGAGGACTGTGAACACCGGGGAGCTGTTTTTT,CATSRDWRTVNTGELFF
few,TRBV12-3/TRBV12-4,-,TRBJ1-1,13,TGTGCCAGCAGTGCCCCAGGGGATACTGAAGCTTTCTTT,CASSAPGDTEAFF
-,TRBV6-6,TRBD2,TRBJ2-1,15,TGTGCCAGCAGTTACCCCCAGCGGGGATACAATGAGCAGTTCTTC,CASSYPQRGYNEQFF
-,TRBV20-1,TRBD1,TRBJ2-7,14,TGCAGTGCGCCCGAACAGGGGATTCAATACGAGCAGTACTTC,CSAPEQGIQYEQYF
-,TRBV28,-,TRBJ2-7,15,TGTGCCAGCAGTCCCTCCCGTGTCGGTAAGCACGAGCAGTACTTC,CASSPSRVGKHEQYF
-,TRBV6-5,TRBD1,TRBJ1-6,15,TGTGCCAGCAGTTACTCGCAGGGGGCGGATTCACCCCTCCACTTT,CASSYSQGADSPLHF
-,TRBV28,-,TRBJ2-6,15,TGTGCCAGCAGAAGGCCGCTCCTTGGGGCCAACGTCCTGACTTTC,CASRRPLLGANVLTF
once,TRBV3-1,TRBD1,TRBJ1-2,11,TGTGCCAGCAGATCAACAGGGGGGCACACCTTC,CASRSTGGHTF
-,TRBV9,-,TRBJ1-2,13,TGTGCCAGCAATGGACCGCCTCACTACGGCTACACCTTC,CASNGPPHYGYTF
-,TRBV5-6,TRBD1,TRBJ2-7,16,TGTGCCAGCAGCCCGGACAGGGGGCTTGGTTCCTACGAGCAGTACTTC,CASSPDRGLGSYEQYF
once,TRBV6-2/TRBV6-3,TRBD1,TRBJ2-1,15,TGTGCCAGCAGTAACCGGGACAGGCCGAACAATGAGCAGTTCTTC,CASSNRDRPNNEQFF
few,TRBV7-9,-,TRBJ2-7,15,TGTGCCAGCAGCTCACCTGTGACTGGGTCCTACGAGCAGTACTTC,CASSSPVTGSYEQYF